These 27 T cell receptor beta chains originate from one sample sequenced in a study of tissue T cells after allogeneic stem cell transplantation. The time point here: mouse harvest day 14 after allogeneic transplant. Each mouse received 10^7 T-cell-depleted marrow cells plus 10^6 splenic CD5+ T cells by tail vein. TCRdb keeps only in-frame clones here, not all; method: immunoSEQ multiplex PCR. Among roughly 4,700 clones listed, under 55% were seen once. Specimen: gut tissue. The source is a female BALB/c mouse given C57BL/6 T cells with graft-versus-host disease after an allogeneic hematopoietic cell transplant.

As to this clone: Gene and germline names: mouse. Sequencing ends 1 residue short of the CDR3 end; the germline J gene provides the rest. The V and J genes are TRBV3 and TRBJ1-1, with D maybe TRBD1 (5 bases). The V and J ends lost 1 base and 0 bases respectively, with 9 bases between them. The germline V gene has CDR1 SNHLY and CDR2 FYNGKV (reference sequence). The length of the CDR3 is 15 residues. The CDR3: CASSLERGTNTEVFF. The CDR3 DNA, read in part, is TGTGCCAGCAGCTTAGAGAGGGGAACAAACACAGAAGTCTTC.

In this sample, this clone turned up a few times. Gene names refer to mouse genes. The read terminates 1 residue before the CDR3 end, so the remaining end is supplied by the germline J gene. V and J are TRBV12-1 and TRBJ2-3; the D call may be TRBD1 or TRBD2 (5 bases each). The CDR3 is 13 residues long. CDR1 and CDR2 from the germline V gene are SGHSN and HYEKVE. The V end lost 3 bases, the J end lost 0 bases, and 6 bases lay between the germline ends. The CDR3: CASSWDSAETLYF. The CDR3 DNA, read in part, is TGTGCCAGCTCTTGGGACAGTGCAGAAACGCTGTAT.

Turning to this clone: Genes here carry mouse names. With the read ending 1 residue before the CDR3 end, the germline J gene is used to fill in that end. This sequence joins TRBV31 and TRBJ2-5; 8 nucleotides line up with TRBD2. CDR3 length equals 14 residues. J gave up 5 bases and V 0 bases, and 4 bases lay outside the gene matches. CDR1 and CDR2 (germline): GKSSPN, SITVG. The CDR3 here is CAWSLWGEGDTQYF. CDR3 DNA (partial): TGTGCCTGGAGTCTCTGGGGGGAAGGAGACACCCAGTAC. Based on the CDR3 plus reference TRBV31 and TRBJ2-5, the full variable domain is AQTIHQWPVAEIKAVGSPLSLGCTIKGKSSPNLYWYWQATGGTLQQLFYSITVGQVESVVQLNLSASRPKDDQFILSTEKLLLSHSGFYLCAWSLWGEGDTQYFGPGTRLLVL.

Worth noting for this clone: The genes are named according to mouse. With the read ending 1 residue before the CDR3 end, the germline J gene is used to fill in that end. The J gene is TRBJ2-4, the V gene TRBV23; the table's D call, TRBD1, has no DNA check behind it. Per germline, CDR1 KGHTA and CDR2 FQNQQP. CDR3 length: 13 residues. The CDR3 DNA, read in part, is TGCTCCAGCAGTCAAGCAGGGGAAAACACCTTGTAC. Translating gives CSSSQAGENTLY. The full CDR3 is CSSSQAGENTLYF.

Concerning this clone itself: Gene labels here are mouse ones. The CDR3 sequence: CASSPRTGGSYEQYF. CDR3 bases read: TGTGCCAGCAGTCCTCGGACTGGGGGCTCCTATGAACAGTAC. This chain joins TRBV26 and TRBJ2-7; 10 bases line up with TRBD2. The read falls 1 residue short of the CDR3 end, and the missing part is taken from the germline J gene. Germline CDR1 and CDR2: KGHPV and FQNQEV (reference sequence). V lost 4 bases to trimming and J lost 0 bases; unmatched junction nucleotides: 3. The CDR3 runs 15 residues.

This clone came up once. Each gene name is a mouse one. The read ends 1 residue early relative to the CDR3; the germline J gene fills the gap. V is TRBV3 and J is TRBJ2-4; D is unclear. The germline CDR1 and CDR2 sequences are SNHLY and FYNGKV (reference sequence). Trimming took 5 bases from V and 0 from J, leaving 3 bases between them. This CDR3 contains 12 residues. The CDR3 DNA, read in part, is TGTGCCAGCAGCACTAGTCAAAACACCTTGTAC. This sequence encodes CASSTSQNTLY. The complete CDR3 sequence is CASSTSQNTLYF.

Comments on this clone: All gene names here are mouse names. Read coverage stops 1 residue before the CDR3 terminus; the germline J gene supplies the remainder. This chain joins TRBV14 and TRBJ2-5; D is perhaps TRBD1 (5 bases). The CDR3 is 14 residues long. CDR1 is SGHDT and CDR2 is FRDEAV in the germline V gene. Trimming pared 4 bases from V and 3 bases from J, leaving 12 bases between. The covered CDR3 bases are TGTGCCAGCAGTCTCCTCGGACATCAAGACACCCAGTAC. As protein: CASSLLGHQDTQY. The full-length CDR3 reads as CASSLLGHQDTQYF.

Concerning this clone itself: The genes and germline here are from mouse. With the read ending 1 residue before the CDR3 end, the germline J gene is used to fill in that end. This rearrangement joins TRBV12-2 to TRBJ2-4; 10 bases line up with TRBD2. Trimming cost V 4 bases and J 5 bases; bases outside gene matches: 2. Germline V gene lookup returns CDR1 SGHLS and CDR2 HYDKME. The CDR3 runs 13 residues. The DNA read from the CDR3 is TGTGCCAGCTCACGGGACTGGGGAAACACCTTGTAC. Protein: CASSRDWGNTLY. The complete CDR3 reads CASSRDWGNTLYF.

Note on this clone: These gene names are mouse names. The read stops 1 residue short of the end of the CDR3; the missing end is completed from the germline J gene. The chain has TRBV16 and TRBJ1-4; the D gene is possibly TRBD1 (5 bases). Germline V CDR1 and CDR2: SGHSA, FRNQAP. This CDR3 is 14 amino acids long. V lost 1 base to trimming and J lost 3 bases, with 6 bases between them. The CDR3: CASSLAGPNERLFF. The CDR3 DNA, read in part, is TGTGCAAGCAGCTTAGCAGGGCCCAACGAAAGATTATTT.

As regards this clone: Gene names follow the mouse nomenclature. Partial CDR3 DNA: TGTGCCAGCAGTCTGTCGACAGTCTATAATTCGCCCCTCTAC. Protein product: CASSLSTVYNSPLY. The CDR3 as a whole reads CASSLSTVYNSPLYF. V gene TRBV26 combines with J gene TRBJ1-6; D perhaps matches TRBD1 (5 bases). The read gets to within 1 residue of the CDR3 end, and the germline J gene fills in the rest. TRBJ1-6 counts as an open reading frame of uncertain function. CDR3 length: 15 residues. V was cut by 0 bases and J by 3 bases, with 6 bases left in between. Germline V gene lookup returns CDR1 KGHPV and CDR2 FQNQEV (reference sequence).

About this clone: Genes and germline are mouse. The observed sequence ends 1 residue before the CDR3 terminus, with the missing tail filled in from the germline J gene. J is TRBJ2-1 and V is TRBV5; TRBD2 agrees at 7 bases. Per the germline V gene, CDR1 is LGHNA and CDR2 is YNLKQL (reference sequence). V lost 0 bases to trimming and J lost 4 bases; unmatched junction nucleotides: 3. The CDR3 extends over 15 amino acids. CDR3 DNA, as far as it was read: TGTGCCAGCAGCCAAGACTGGGGGAGGTATGCTGAGCAGTTC. As protein: CASSQDWGRYAEQF. The CDR3 as a whole reads CASSQDWGRYAEQFF.

This clone is labeled as large. Gene names and germline refer to mouse. Read coverage stops 1 residue before the CDR3 terminus; the germline J gene supplies the remainder. The rearrangement links TRBV2 to TRBJ2-4; the D is unclear. Trimming took 0 bases from V and 0 from J, leaving 7 bases between them. The germline CDR1 and CDR2 sequences are LGHNA and YSYQKL. The CDR3 runs to 15 residues. The part of the CDR3 DNA that was read is TGTGCCAGCAGCCAAGACGGCCTTAGTCAAAACACCTTGTAC. Protein: CASSQDGLSQNTLY. The CDR3 in its entirety is CASSQDGLSQNTLYF.

This clone was detected only a few times. Mouse gene names apply. The missing CDR3 end, 1 residue past where the read stops, is filled in from the germline J gene. The chain couples TRBV26 to TRBJ2-7; D is unclear. V lost 0 bases, J lost 4 bases, and 7 bases lay in between. Germline V CDR1 and CDR2: KGHPV, FQNQEV (reference sequence). The CDR3 consists of 13 residues. The chain's CDR3 is CASSLSREYEQYF. Incomplete CDR3 DNA: TGTGCCAGCAGTCTGTCGCGGGAGTATGAACAGTAC.

About this clone: Gene labels here are mouse ones. The CDR3 end is not reached by the read, which stops 1 residue before it; the germline J gene fills it in. The rearrangement links TRBV31 to TRBJ1-4, with unresolved D. The CDR3 extends over 14 amino acids. Trimming left V 0 bases short and J 4 bases short, with 9 bases between. Germline V gene data show CDR1 as GKSSPN and CDR2 as SITVG. CDR3 protein: CAWSLQQYNERLFF. The CDR3 DNA, read in part, is TGTGCCTGGAGTCTACAGCAGTACAACGAAAGATTATTT.

In regard to this clone: Gene names denote mouse genes. The sequenced part of the CDR3 DNA is TGTGCCAGCAGTTCCGGGGGGTATGCTGAGCAGTTC. Translation: CASSSGGYAEQF. The whole CDR3 is CASSSGGYAEQFF. The chain couples TRBV15 to TRBJ2-1; weak D call: TRBD2 (6 bases). The CDR3 goes on 1 residue after the read ends, and that part is filled in from the germline J gene. Germline V lookup: CDR1 SGHND, CDR2 FRSKSL. V gave up 4 bases and J gave up 4 bases, with 8 bases separating them. The CDR3 runs 13 residues.

With regard to this clone: Gene names and germline refer to mouse. The CDR3 goes on 1 residue after the read ends, and that part is filled in from the germline J gene. This chain uses TRBV16 with TRBJ2-5; 13 bases agree with TRBD2. With V trimmed by 5 bases and J by 6 bases, 2 bases remained unmatched. This CDR3 has 14 residues. Germline lookup yields CDR1 SGHSA and CDR2 FRNQAP. The CDR3 here is CASSRTGGADTQYF. The CDR3 DNA, read in part, is TGTGCAAGCAGCCGGACTGGGGGGGCGGACACCCAGTAC.

The table lists this clone with a few counts. Gene names are mouse gene names. The read ends 1 residue shy of where the CDR3 ends; the end is completed using the germline J gene. This chain uses TRBV3 with TRBJ1-4; tentatively, D is TRBD1 (6 bases). Trimming left V 4 bases short and J 0 bases short, with 9 bases between. Looked up from germline, CDR1 is SNHLY and CDR2 is FYNGKV (reference sequence). The CDR3 spans 15 residues. The covered CDR3 bases are TGTGCCAGCAGCTGGGGACAAATTTCCAACGAAAGATTATTT. Protein product: CASSWGQISNERLF. The entire CDR3 reads CASSWGQISNERLFF.

This clone is categorized as medium-sized. These gene names are mouse names. From the germline J gene comes the end of the CDR3, since the read stops 1 residue before it. The V and J genes are TRBV23 and TRBJ1-4; the table's TRBD1 call for D was not verified on the DNA. The CDR3 consists of 14 residues. In germline, CDR1 is KGHTA, CDR2 FQNQQP. The CDR3 protein is CSSSRQLSNERLFF. The part of the CDR3 DNA that was read is TGCTCCAGCAGCCGACAGCTTTCCAACGAAAGATTATTT.

This clone was picked up one time. Gene names and germline match the mouse. Read sequence stops 1 residue before the CDR3 end, and the germline J gene provides the missing end. V and J are TRBV12-1 and TRBJ2-7; 10 bases fit TRBD2. Germline assignment: CDR1 SGHSN and CDR2 HYEKVE. With V trimmed by 4 bases and J by 7 bases, 3 bases remained unmatched. This CDR3 is 12 amino acids long. The part of the CDR3 DNA that was read is TGTGCCAGCTCCCCGGGACTGGGGGAACAGTAC. Protein product: CASSPGLGEQY. The whole CDR3 sequence is CASSPGLGEQYF.

In its sample, this clone ranks as medium-sized. Mouse germline and gene names are used. The covered CDR3 bases are TGTGCCAGCAGTCGTTGGACTGGGGGGTATGCTGAGCAGTTC. Protein product: CASSRWTGGYAEQF. The whole CDR3 protein reads CASSRWTGGYAEQFF. V usage is TRBV14 and J usage is TRBJ2-1, with TRBD2 matching 11 bases. The CDR3 end is not reached by the read, which stops 1 residue before it; the germline J gene fills it in. V lost 4 bases and J lost 4; bases outside the gene matches: 4. The CDR3 sequence is 15 residues long. CDR1 is SGHDT and CDR2 is FRDEAV in the germline V gene.

This clone was observed a handful of times. All gene names here are mouse names. The CDR3 is cut off 1 residue early in the read; its end comes from the germline J gene. The chain has TRBV26 and TRBJ2-5; D unresolved. This CDR3 region has 13 residues. Germline loops: CDR1 KGHPV, CDR2 FQNQEV (reference sequence). The ends were cut back, 4 bases at V and 3 bases at J, with 8 bases in the middle. CDR3 DNA, as far as it was read: TGTGCCAGCAGTCCGACAAGTCAAGACACCCAGTAC. It codes for CASSPTSQDTQY. The complete CDR3 reads CASSPTSQDTQYF.

This clone was observed a handful of times. Gene names are the mouse ones. The sequenced fragment ends 1 residue before the CDR3 boundary, so the rest is inferred from the germline J gene. This chain joins TRBV3 and TRBJ2-3; D is undetermined. Looked up from germline, CDR1 is SNHLY and CDR2 is FYNGKV (reference sequence). The V end was cut by 5 bases, the J end by 0 bases, with 6 bases between. The length of the CDR3 is 13 residues. The CDR3 here is CASSMSSAETLYF. The DNA read from the CDR3 is TGTGCCAGCAGCATGAGTAGTGCAGAAACGCTGTAT.

About this clone: Gene labels here are mouse ones. The observed sequence ends 1 residue before the CDR3 terminus, with the missing tail filled in from the germline J gene. V is TRBV19 and J is TRBJ2-7, with 8 bases aligning to TRBD2. Losses at the gene ends were 5 bases for V and 0 bases for J; bases not matched to a gene: 1. Germline V gives CDR1 FNHDT, CDR2 SITEND (reference sequence). This CDR3 is built from 13 residues. The CDR3 protein is CASRWGGSYEQYF. The CDR3 bases that were read are TGTGCCAGCAGATGGGGGGGCTCCTATGAACAGTAC.

As to this clone: Mouse germline and gene names are used. Read coverage stops 1 residue before the CDR3 terminus; the germline J gene supplies the remainder. V usage is TRBV12-2 and J usage is TRBJ2-1; TRBD2 aligns across 8 bases. CDR3 length: 15 residues. V was pared by 3 bases and J by 1 base, with 4 bases of the junction left unmatched. Germline values: CDR1 SGHLS, CDR2 HYDKME. CDR3 sequence reads: CASSSTGANYAEQFF. The CDR3 bases that were read are TGTGCCAGCTCTTCGACTGGGGCCAACTATGCTGAGCAGTTC. The whole variable domain, filled in from reference TRBV12-2 and TRBJ2-1, reads NSGVVQSPRYIIKGKGERSILKCIPISGHLSVAWYQQTQGQELKFFIQHYDKMERDKGNLPSRFSVQQFDDYHSEMNMSALELEDSAVYFCASSSTGANYAEQFFGPGTRLTVL.

With respect to this clone: Germline and genes: mouse. The CDR3 reads CASSPTGNTLYF. The DNA read from the CDR3 is TGTGCCAGCAGTCCGACTGGAAATACGCTCTAT. This chain uses TRBV3 with TRBJ1-3; D is uncertain. The read falls 1 residue short of the CDR3 end, and the missing part is taken from the germline J gene. Trimming cost V 6 bases and J 2 bases, with 5 bases left between them. This CDR3 has 12 residues. CDR1 SNHLY and CDR2 FYNGKV come from the germline V gene (reference sequence).

Comment on this clone: Gene names follow the mouse nomenclature. The read falls 1 residue short of the CDR3 end, and the missing part is taken from the germline J gene. The rearrangement links TRBV24 to TRBJ2-5; the D is unclear. V shed 6 bases and J shed 0 bases, with 7 bases lying between them. Germline V gene data show CDR1 as KGHTA and CDR2 as FRNEEI. The length of the CDR3 is 13 residues. The DNA read from the CDR3 is TGTGCCAGCAGCCGTCTAAACCAAGACACCCAGTAC. It specifies CASSRLNQDTQY. The entire CDR3 reads CASSRLNQDTQYF.

There are a few counts of this clone. Mouse names are used for the genes. The read finishes 1 residue shy of the CDR3 end, and the germline J gene is used to complete it. The chain has TRBV26 and TRBJ2-4; 8 nucleotides align to TRBD2. V shed 3 bases and J 4 bases; nucleotides not matched to a gene: 3. Looked up from germline, CDR1 is KGHPV and CDR2 is FQNQEV (reference sequence). This CDR3 is 14 amino acids long. This chain's CDR3 is CASSLDWGKNTLYF. The part of the CDR3 DNA that was read is TGTGCCAGCAGTCTCGACTGGGGAAAAAACACCTTGTAC.